This T cell receptor beta chain was sequenced in a study of PD-1 blockade in classical Hodgkin lymphoma. General observations from the study: Patients starting nivolumab under 1 year after ASCT were excluded.

All the patients suffered relapse after autologous stem cell transplantation, and brentuximab vedotin exposure differed. Assay used: immunoSEQ multiplex PCR; TCRdb lists only in-frame clones, some missing. The table includes around 150,000 clones, about 81% detected once. V was cut by 5 bases and J by 0 bases, with 10 bases left in between. Looked up from germline, CDR1 is SGHNT and CDR2 is YYREEE (reference sequence). The CDR3 sequence is 14 residues long. To note about this clone: Antigen specificity is unknown.

This clonotype was obtained from a human donor with classical Hodgkin lymphoma. The chain links TRBV5-4 to TRBJ2-3; possibly TRBD1 for D (5 bases). Sequencing was performed on peripheral blood mononuclear cells (PBMCs), taken before the second cycle of nivolumab. The CDR3 reads CASRSRVSTDTQYF. DNA for the CDR3: TGTGCCAGCAGGAGCAGGGTAAGCACAGATACGCAGTATTTT.